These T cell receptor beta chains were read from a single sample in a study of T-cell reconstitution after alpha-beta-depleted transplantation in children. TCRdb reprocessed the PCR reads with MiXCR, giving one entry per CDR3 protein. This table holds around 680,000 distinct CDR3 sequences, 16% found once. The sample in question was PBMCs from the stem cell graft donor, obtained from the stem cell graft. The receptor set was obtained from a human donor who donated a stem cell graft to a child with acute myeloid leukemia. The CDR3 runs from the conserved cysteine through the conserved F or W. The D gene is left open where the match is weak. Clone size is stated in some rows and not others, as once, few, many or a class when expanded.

CDR3aa: CSVENRDRYDEAFF; CDR3nt: TGCAGCGTCGAAAACCGGGACAGATATGATGAAGCTTTCTTT; j_gene: TRBJ1-1; d_gene: TRBD1; v_gene: TRBV29-1; abundance: many
CDR3aa: CSAGQGVNEQFF; CDR3nt: TGCAGCGCGGGACAGGGGGTCAATGAGCAGTTCTTC; j_gene: TRBJ2-1; d_gene: TRBD1; v_gene: TRBV29-1; abundance: many
CDR3aa: CSAREGGAVKAFF; CDR3nt: TGCAGTGCTAGAGAGGGTGGCGCGGTGAAAGCTTTCTTT; j_gene: TRBJ1-1; d_gene: -; v_gene: TRBV20-1; abundance: many
CDR3aa: CSAKVGIVSNQPQHF; CDR3nt: TGCAGTGCTAAAGTCGGAATAGTTAGCAATCAGCCCCAGCATTTT; j_gene: TRBJ1-5; d_gene: -; v_gene: TRBV20-1; abundance: many
CDR3aa: CASSPTRQILYGYTF; CDR3nt: TGTGCCAGCAGCCCTACCCGACAGATCCTATATGGCTACACCTTC; j_gene: TRBJ1-2; d_gene: -; v_gene: TRBV7-2; abundance: few
CDR3aa: CASSPQEGYGYTF; CDR3nt: TGTGCCAGCTCACCACAGGAGGGCTATGGCTACACCTTC; j_gene: TRBJ1-2; d_gene: -; v_gene: TRBV18; abundance: -
CDR3aa: CASSFWQGRNYEQYF; CDR3nt: TGTGCCAGCAGTTTCTGGCAGGGACGAAACTACGAGCAGTACTTC; j_gene: TRBJ2-7; d_gene: -; v_gene: TRBV12-3/TRBV12-4; abundance: many
CDR3aa: CASSSLTGETQYF; CDR3nt: TGTGCCAGCAGTTCTTTGACAGGAGAGACCCAGTACTTC; j_gene: TRBJ2-5; d_gene: -; v_gene: TRBV12-3/TRBV12-4; abundance: few
CDR3aa: CSARDRGSSYEQYF; CDR3nt: TGCAGTGCGAGGGACAGGGGAAGCTCCTACGAGCAGTACTTC; j_gene: TRBJ2-7; d_gene: TRBD1; v_gene: TRBV20-1; abundance: -
CDR3aa: CSAKRQGIYNEQFF; CDR3nt: TGCAGTGCTAAGCGGCAGGGGATTTACAATGAGCAGTTCTTC; j_gene: TRBJ2-1; d_gene: -; v_gene: TRBV20-1; abundance: many
CDR3aa: CSARSTGETQYF; CDR3nt: TGCAGTGCTAGATCGACAGGAGAGACCCAGTACTTC; j_gene: TRBJ2-5; d_gene: -; v_gene: TRBV20-1; abundance: few
CDR3aa: CASNPYRAPNEKLFF; CDR3nt: TGTGCCAGCAACCCCTACAGGGCACCTAATGAAAAACTGTTTTTT; j_gene: TRBJ1-4; d_gene: -; v_gene: TRBV6-1; abundance: -
CDR3aa: CASSTRTGTLNTEAFF; CDR3nt: TGTGCCAGCAGCACCCGGACAGGGACCTTGAACACTGAAGCTTTCTTT; j_gene: TRBJ1-1; d_gene: TRBD1; v_gene: TRBV7-2; abundance: -
CDR3aa: CASSKRTGHTEAFF; CDR3nt: TGTGCCAGCAGTAAACGGACAGGGCACACTGAAGCTTTCTTT; j_gene: TRBJ1-1; d_gene: TRBD1; v_gene: TRBV6-2/TRBV6-3; abundance: few
CDR3aa: CASGVKETQYF; CDR3nt: TGTGCCAGCGGAGTGAAAGAGACCCAGTACTTC; j_gene: TRBJ2-5; d_gene: -; v_gene: TRBV7-2; abundance: few
CDR3aa: CASSFSGTPNQPQHF; CDR3nt: TGTGCCAGCAGCTTCTCCGGGACACCGAATCAGCCCCAGCATTTT; j_gene: TRBJ1-5; d_gene: -; v_gene: TRBV9; abundance: few
CDR3aa: CASSVGAGVGTEAFF; CDR3nt: TGTGCCAGCAGCGTAGGGGCAGGGGTCGGCACTGAAGCTTTCTTT; j_gene: TRBJ1-1; d_gene: -; v_gene: TRBV9; abundance: -
CDR3aa: CASKGNRDSGANVLTF; CDR3nt: TGTGCCAGCAAAGGGAACAGGGACTCTGGGGCCAACGTCCTGACTTTC; j_gene: TRBJ2-6; d_gene: -; v_gene: TRBV27; abundance: -
CDR3aa: CASSLEGRKNGYTF; CDR3nt: TGCGCCAGCAGCTTGGAGGGGCGCAAAAATGGCTACACCTTC; j_gene: TRBJ1-2; d_gene: -; v_gene: TRBV5-1; abundance: few
CDR3aa: CASSPQGLGDTDTQYF; CDR3nt: TGCGCCAGCAGCCCCCAGGGGTTGGGGGACACAGATACGCAGTATTTT; j_gene: TRBJ2-3; d_gene: -; v_gene: TRBV5-1; abundance: -
CDR3aa: CASRRGTGNSPLHF; CDR3nt: TGCGCCAGCAGGCGTGGGACGGGGAATTCACCCCTCCACTTT; j_gene: TRBJ1-6; d_gene: -; v_gene: TRBV5-1; abundance: -
CDR3aa: CASSVRYGYTF; CDR3nt: TGTGCCAGCAGTGTCCGGTATGGCTACACCTTC; j_gene: TRBJ1-2; d_gene: -; v_gene: TRBV28; abundance: -
CDR3aa: CASSPYGPSYEQYF; CDR3nt: TGTGCCAGCAGTCCGTATGGGCCTTCCTACGAGCAGTACTTC; j_gene: TRBJ2-7; d_gene: -; v_gene: TRBV12-3/TRBV12-4; abundance: many
CDR3aa: CASSLEKTSSPLHF; CDR3nt: TGTGCCAGCAGCTTGGAAAAGACCAGTTCACCCCTCCACTTT; j_gene: TRBJ1-6; d_gene: -; v_gene: TRBV5-5; abundance: few
CDR3aa: CASSPVVTGTEAFF; CDR3nt: TGTGCCAGCTCACCAGTTGTGACCGGCACTGAAGCTTTCTTT; j_gene: TRBJ1-1; d_gene: -; v_gene: TRBV18; abundance: -
CDR3aa: CATSRTSGGAETQYF; CDR3nt: TGTGCCACCAGTCGGACTAGCGGGGGGGCGGAGACCCAGTACTTC; j_gene: TRBJ2-5; d_gene: TRBD2; v_gene: TRBV24-1; abundance: -
CDR3aa: CASSQDSPSGGKDTQYF; CDR3nt: TGCGCCAGCAGCCAAGATTCGCCTAGCGGGGGGAAGGATACGCAGTATTTT; j_gene: TRBJ2-3; d_gene: TRBD2; v_gene: TRBV4-1; abundance: once
CDR3aa: CASSLSGDSYNEQFF; CDR3nt: TGTGCCAGCAGCTTGTCGGGGGACTCCTACAATGAGCAGTTCTTC; j_gene: TRBJ2-1; d_gene: -; v_gene: TRBV7-2; abundance: few
CDR3aa: CASRETGSSTDTQYF; CDR3nt: TGTGCCAGCAGGGAGACAGGGTCTAGCACAGATACGCAGTATTTT; j_gene: TRBJ2-3; d_gene: -; v_gene: TRBV21-1; abundance: few
CDR3aa: CSATSLYSGEKLFF; CDR3nt: TGCAGTGCAACTTCTCTATATTCGGGTGAAAAACTGTTTTTT; j_gene: TRBJ1-4; d_gene: -; v_gene: TRBV20-1; abundance: few
CDR3aa: CASSLPGSPLEQYF; CDR3nt: TGTGCCAGCAGCTTACCAGGGTCCCCATTGGAGCAGTACTTC; j_gene: TRBJ2-7; d_gene: -; v_gene: TRBV7-9; abundance: -
CDR3aa: CSARFSSGSTDTQYF; CDR3nt: TGCAGTGCTAGGTTCTCTAGCGGGAGCACAGATACGCAGTATTTT; j_gene: TRBJ2-3; d_gene: TRBD2; v_gene: TRBV20-1; abundance: -
CDR3aa: CSASTGANEKLFF; CDR3nt: TGCAGTGCCTCGACAGGGGCTAATGAAAAACTGTTTTTT; j_gene: TRBJ1-4; d_gene: TRBD1; v_gene: TRBV20-1; abundance: -
CDR3aa: CASSQVAGARDTQYF; CDR3nt: TGCGCCAGCAGCCAAGTAGCGGGGGCTCGGGATACGCAGTATTTT; j_gene: TRBJ2-3; d_gene: TRBD2; v_gene: TRBV4-1; abundance: -
CDR3aa: CASSFVETQYF; CDR3nt: TGTGCCAGCAGCTTTGTTGAGACCCAGTACTTC; j_gene: TRBJ2-5; d_gene: -; v_gene: TRBV7-2; abundance: many
CDR3aa: CASSGVGGPREHYGYTF; CDR3nt: TGCGCCAGCAGCGGTGTGGGGGGACCCAGGGAGCACTATGGCTACACCTTC; j_gene: TRBJ1-2; d_gene: -; v_gene: TRBV5-1; abundance: few
CDR3aa: CASSRLRTGTYEQYF; CDR3nt: TGTGCCAGCAGCCGACTCAGGACGGGAACCTACGAGCAGTACTTC; j_gene: TRBJ2-7; d_gene: -; v_gene: TRBV5-6; abundance: few
CDR3aa: CASSLARYSGNTIYF; CDR3nt: TGTGCCAGCAGTTTAGCGCGATACTCTGGAAACACCATATATTTT; j_gene: TRBJ1-3; d_gene: -; v_gene: TRBV12-3/TRBV12-4; abundance: many
CDR3aa: CASSLGGQGEKLFF; CDR3nt: TGTGCCAGCAGCTTAGGGGGGCAGGGTGAAAAACTGTTTTTT; j_gene: TRBJ1-4; d_gene: -; v_gene: TRBV13; abundance: many
CDR3aa: CASSLGDRATSGNTIYF; CDR3nt: TGCGCCAGCAGCTTGGGGGACCGCGCCACCTCTGGAAACACCATATATTTT; j_gene: TRBJ1-3; d_gene: -; v_gene: TRBV5-1; abundance: -
CDR3aa: CASSLELSSGEQFF; CDR3nt: TGTGCCAGCAGCTTAGAGCTTTCTTCGGGGGAGCAGTTCTTC; j_gene: TRBJ2-1; d_gene: -; v_gene: TRBV13; abundance: -
CDR3aa: CASSIDLTGYEQYF; CDR3nt: TGTGCCAGCAGCATAGACCTCACAGGTTACGAGCAGTACTTC; j_gene: TRBJ2-7; d_gene: -; v_gene: TRBV9; abundance: many
CDR3aa: CSARARAALYEQYF; CDR3nt: TGCAGTGCTAGAGCGAGGGCGGCTCTCTACGAGCAGTACTTC; j_gene: TRBJ2-7; d_gene: -; v_gene: TRBV20-1; abundance: -
CDR3aa: CSARDRGLGGYVGREALPYEQYF; CDR3nt: TGCAGTGCGAGGGACAGGGGACTGGGAGGCTACGTGGGACGGGAGGCTCTTCCCTACGAGCAGTACTTC; j_gene: TRBJ2-7; d_gene: TRBD1; v_gene: TRBV20-1; abundance: few
CDR3aa: CAAGNNEQFF; CDR3nt: TGTGCCGCCGGGAACAATGAGCAGTTCTTC; j_gene: TRBJ2-1; d_gene: -; v_gene: TRBV7-2; abundance: few
CDR3aa: CASRQLGYTDTQYF; CDR3nt: TGCGCCAGCAGGCAACTAGGGTACACAGATACGCAGTATTTT; j_gene: TRBJ2-3; d_gene: -; v_gene: TRBV5-1; abundance: -
CDR3aa: CASSTRRTGLRSDGEQFF; CDR3nt: TGTGCCAGCAGCACCCGTAGGACAGGTCTAAGGTCCGACGGTGAGCAGTTCTTC; j_gene: TRBJ2-1; d_gene: TRBD1; v_gene: TRBV7-8; abundance: few
CDR3aa: CASGGFSGNTIYF; CDR3nt: TGTGCCAGCGGCGGTTTCTCTGGAAACACCATATATTTT; j_gene: TRBJ1-3; d_gene: -; v_gene: TRBV7-2; abundance: -
CDR3aa: CASSPLTSYSSSYNEQFF; CDR3nt: TGCGCCAGCAGCCCCCTCACTTCATACAGTTCCTCCTACAATGAGCAGTTCTTC; j_gene: TRBJ2-1; d_gene: -; v_gene: TRBV5-1; abundance: few
CDR3aa: CASSRIEGNQPQHF; CDR3nt: TGTGCCAGCAGCAGAATCGAGGGCAATCAGCCCCAGCATTTT; j_gene: TRBJ1-5; d_gene: -; v_gene: TRBV7-2; abundance: -
CDR3aa: CASSDSNLRQGGYTF; CDR3nt: TGTGCCAGCAGTGACTCGAATCTGCGTCAGGGAGGCTACACCTTC; j_gene: TRBJ1-2; d_gene: -; v_gene: TRBV6-4; abundance: many
CDR3aa: CSVVGGQYDGYTF; CDR3nt: TGCAGCGTTGTCGGGGGACAGTATGATGGCTACACCTTC; j_gene: TRBJ1-2; d_gene: TRBD1; v_gene: TRBV29-1; abundance: many
CDR3aa: CSARGPTDPQETQYF; CDR3nt: TGCAGTGCTAGGGGGCCGACAGACCCCCAAGAGACCCAGTACTTC; j_gene: TRBJ2-5; d_gene: -; v_gene: TRBV20-1; abundance: -
CDR3aa: CASSLALGQGDEQFF; CDR3nt: TGTGCCAGCAGCTTAGCGCTGGGACAGGGCGATGAGCAGTTCTTC; j_gene: TRBJ2-1; d_gene: TRBD1; v_gene: TRBV7-2; abundance: -
CDR3aa: CASSYQTTGQETQYF; CDR3nt: TGTGCCAGCAGTTACCAGACGACAGGTCAAGAGACCCAGTACTTC; j_gene: TRBJ2-5; d_gene: -; v_gene: TRBV6-2/TRBV6-3; abundance: -
CDR3aa: CASSVTGAVHYGYTF; CDR3nt: TGCGCCAGCAGCGTTACAGGGGCTGTCCACTATGGCTACACCTTC; j_gene: TRBJ1-2; d_gene: TRBD1; v_gene: TRBV5-1; abundance: many
CDR3aa: CSARVEAGGPQETQYF; CDR3nt: TGCAGTGCTAGAGTTGAAGCGGGGGGGCCCCAAGAGACCCAGTACTTC; j_gene: TRBJ2-5; d_gene: TRBD2; v_gene: TRBV20-1; abundance: few
CDR3aa: CASSRDGYTDTQYF; CDR3nt: TGCGCCAGCAGCCGAGACGGATACACAGATACGCAGTATTTT; j_gene: TRBJ2-3; d_gene: -; v_gene: TRBV5-1; abundance: few
CDR3aa: CSGVVLTDTQYF; CDR3nt: TGCAGTGGGGTTGTTCTCACAGATACGCAGTATTTT; j_gene: TRBJ2-3; d_gene: -; v_gene: TRBV20-1; abundance: few